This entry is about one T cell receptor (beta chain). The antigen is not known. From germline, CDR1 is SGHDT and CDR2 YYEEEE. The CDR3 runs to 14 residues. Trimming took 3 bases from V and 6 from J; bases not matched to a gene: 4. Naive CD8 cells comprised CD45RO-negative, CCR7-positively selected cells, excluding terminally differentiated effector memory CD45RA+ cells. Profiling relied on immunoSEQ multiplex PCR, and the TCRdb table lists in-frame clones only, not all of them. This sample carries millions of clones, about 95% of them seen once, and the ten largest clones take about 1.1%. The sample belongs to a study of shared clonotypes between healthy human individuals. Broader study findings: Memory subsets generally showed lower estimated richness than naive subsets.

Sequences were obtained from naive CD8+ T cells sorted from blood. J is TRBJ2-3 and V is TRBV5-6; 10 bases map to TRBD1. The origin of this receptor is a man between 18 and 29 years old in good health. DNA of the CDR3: TGTGCCAGCAGCTCGGGACAGGGGACGGATACGCAGTATTTT. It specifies CASSSGQGTDTQYF.